A single sample is the source of the 14 T cell receptor beta chains below, sequenced in a study of cytomegalovirus exposure and HLA in healthy donors. PCR primers comprised 60 Vbeta and 13 Jbeta primers. TCRdb keeps only in-frame clones here, not all; method: immunoSEQ multiplex PCR. Among some 200,000 clones listed, around 86% were seen once. What was sequenced was PBMCs. These receptors were collected from a middle-aged man in good health and CMV-seronegative.

This clone was recorded once. The V and J genes are TRBV9 and TRBJ1-2, with D tentatively TRBD1 (5 bases). The length of the CDR3 is 14 residues. V was trimmed by 0 bases and J by 8 bases, leaving 14 bases between them. Per the germline V gene, CDR1 is SGDLS and CDR2 is YYNGEE. The chain's CDR3 is CASSVEAGIGGYTF. CDR3 nucleotides: TGTGCCAGCAGCGTAGAAGCAGGGATAGGGGGCTACACCTTC.

The chain carries TRBV18 and TRBJ1-5, with TRBD1 matching 8 bases. V gave up 2 bases and J gave up 3 bases; unmatched junction bases: 6. The V gene's germline CDR1 is KGHSH and CDR2 LQKENI. This CDR3 contains 16 residues. The CDR3 here is CASSPGQGGPNQPQHF. The CDR3 coding sequence is TGTGCCAGCTCACCAGGACAGGGTGGTCCCAATCAGCCCCAGCATTTT.

A few counts support this clone. V gene TRBV6-5 combines with J gene TRBJ1-1; D is unresolved. Germline CDR1 MNHEY, CDR2 SVGAGI. Trimming stripped 6 bases from V and 1 base from J, with 9 bases between. This CDR3 contains 13 residues. The CDR3 here is CASRPDWNTEAFF. CDR3 DNA: TGTGCCAGCAGACCCGACTGGAACACTGAAGCTTTCTTT.

This chain links TRBV5-8 with TRBJ2-2, with D possibly being TRBD1 (6 bases). V was pared by 4 bases and J by 1 base, with 14 bases between. Germline V gene data show CDR1 as SGHTS and CDR2 as YDEGEE. The CDR3 is 16 residues long. CDR3 region: CASSQTTGWNTGELFF. CDR3 sequence (DNA): TGTGCCAGCAGCCAAACCACAGGGTGGAACACCGGGGAGCTGTTTTTT. Variable domain in full (rest from reference TRBV5-8 and TRBJ2-2): EAGVTQSPTHLIKTRGQQATLRCSPISGHTSVYWYQQALGLGLQFLLWYDEGEERNRGNFPPRFSGRQFPNYSSELNVNALELEDSALYLCASSQTTGWNTGELFFGEGSRLTVL.

The chain has TRBV4-2 and TRBJ1-1; D perhaps matches TRBD1 (6 bases). V was trimmed by 4 bases and J by 5 bases, leaving 17 bases between them. The germline CDR1 and CDR2 sequences are LGHNA and YNFKEQ. The CDR3 has 15 residues. The CDR3 reads CASSPIRGFETEAFF. The CDR3 region has the DNA TGTGCCAGCAGCCCGATAAGGGGGTTCGAAACTGAAGCTTTCTTT.

The rearrangement joins TRBV25-1 to TRBJ2-1; D is unclear. The V and J ends lost 4 bases and 7 bases respectively, with 5 bases between them. The CDR3 is 11 residues long. Germline CDR1 MGHDK, CDR2 SYGVNS. CDR3 in amino acids: CASSARNEQFF. DNA of the CDR3: TGTGCCAGCAGTGCGCGGAATGAGCAGTTCTTC.

The J gene is TRBJ2-5, the V gene TRBV6-1; D may be TRBD1 (6 bases). This CDR3 is 11 amino acids long. CDR1 and CDR2 from the germline V gene are MNHNS and SASEGT. V lost 6 bases and J lost 7, with 9 bases in between. DNA for the CDR3: TGTGCCAGCAGGTCCAGGGGGACCCAGTACTTC. Translation gives CASRSRGTQYF.

The sample holds one count of this clone. The rearrangement links TRBV27 to TRBJ2-7, with 8 bases identical to TRBD2. Per the germline V gene, CDR1 is MNHEY and CDR2 is SMNVEV (reference sequence). The CDR3 runs 15 residues. J was trimmed by 0 bases and V by 6 bases; bases with no gene match: 7. This CDR3 is CASRGLAGSSYEQYF. CDR3 in DNA: TGTGCCAGCAGGGGTCTAGCGGGCTCCTCCTACGAGCAGTACTTC.

CDR3 nucleotides: TGTGCCAGCAGCTTGGAATGGGGTAGCGGGAGTCTAAATGAGCAGTTCTTC. Its protein product is CASSLEWGSGSLNEQFF. The chain couples TRBV5-6 to TRBJ2-1, with TRBD2 matching 9 bases. J lost 7 bases, V lost 0 bases, and 11 bases had no gene match. Germline V gene sequence: CDR1 SGHDT, CDR2 YYEEEE. The CDR3 has 17 residues.

The chain has TRBV6-5 and TRBJ2-3; D is perhaps TRBD1 (6 bases). The V gene's germline CDR1 is MNHEY and CDR2 SVGAGI. The CDR3 sequence is 16 residues long. Between the trimmed V and J ends, which lost 2 bases and 4 bases, there was a span of 16 bases. CDR3 protein: CASSYRGRGGADTQYF. CDR3 bases: TGTGCCAGCAGTTACAGAGGCAGGGGTGGAGCAGATACGCAGTATTTT.

The CDR3 spells CASSESRYEQYF. The DNA of the CDR3 is TGTGCCAGCAGTGAATCTCGCTACGAGCAGTACTTC. The V gene is TRBV2, the J gene TRBJ2-7, with D hard to call. The CDR3 covers 12 residues. V lost 2 bases to trimming and J lost 3 bases, with 5 bases between them. Germline CDR1 is SNHLY and CDR2 is FYNNEI.

The chain uses TRBV7-3 and TRBJ2-1; possible D gene TRBD1, 6 bases. CDR1 is SGHTA, CDR2 FQGTGA, per germline. Trimming took 2 bases from V and 4 from J, leaving 12 bases between them. CDR3 length equals 15 residues. The CDR3 sequence: CASSLLSGEYNEQFF. The CDR3 bases are TGTGCCAGCAGCTTATTGTCAGGGGAATACAATGAGCAGTTCTTC.

The rearrangement joins TRBV7-2 to TRBJ1-2; the D gene is possibly TRBD1 (5 bases). V was pared by 1 base and J by 3 bases, with 15 bases between. This CDR3 has 16 amino acids. Germline V gene sequence: CDR1 SGHTA, CDR2 FQGNSA. CDR3 protein: CASSLVGRGGDYGYTF. CDR3 in DNA: TGTGCCAGCAGCTTAGTAGGACGTGGAGGGGACTATGGCTACACCTTC.

This rearrangement joins TRBV9 to TRBJ2-3, with 15 bases lining up with TRBD2. Germline assignment: CDR1 SGDLS and CDR2 YYNGEE. V lost 0 bases, J lost 1 base, and 3 bases stayed unmatched. The CDR3 is 18 residues long. CDR3 sequence: CASSVEGLAGGRTDTQYF. In DNA, the CDR3 is TGTGCCAGCAGCGTAGAGGGACTAGCGGGAGGCCGCACAGATACGCAGTATTTT. Filled out from reference TRBV9 and TRBJ2-3, the complete variable domain reads DSGVTQTPKHLITATGQRVTLRCSPRSGDLSVYWYQQSLDQGLQFLIQYYNGEERAKGNILERFSAQQFPDLHSELNLSSLELGDSALYFCASSVEGLAGGRTDTQYFGPGTRLTVL.